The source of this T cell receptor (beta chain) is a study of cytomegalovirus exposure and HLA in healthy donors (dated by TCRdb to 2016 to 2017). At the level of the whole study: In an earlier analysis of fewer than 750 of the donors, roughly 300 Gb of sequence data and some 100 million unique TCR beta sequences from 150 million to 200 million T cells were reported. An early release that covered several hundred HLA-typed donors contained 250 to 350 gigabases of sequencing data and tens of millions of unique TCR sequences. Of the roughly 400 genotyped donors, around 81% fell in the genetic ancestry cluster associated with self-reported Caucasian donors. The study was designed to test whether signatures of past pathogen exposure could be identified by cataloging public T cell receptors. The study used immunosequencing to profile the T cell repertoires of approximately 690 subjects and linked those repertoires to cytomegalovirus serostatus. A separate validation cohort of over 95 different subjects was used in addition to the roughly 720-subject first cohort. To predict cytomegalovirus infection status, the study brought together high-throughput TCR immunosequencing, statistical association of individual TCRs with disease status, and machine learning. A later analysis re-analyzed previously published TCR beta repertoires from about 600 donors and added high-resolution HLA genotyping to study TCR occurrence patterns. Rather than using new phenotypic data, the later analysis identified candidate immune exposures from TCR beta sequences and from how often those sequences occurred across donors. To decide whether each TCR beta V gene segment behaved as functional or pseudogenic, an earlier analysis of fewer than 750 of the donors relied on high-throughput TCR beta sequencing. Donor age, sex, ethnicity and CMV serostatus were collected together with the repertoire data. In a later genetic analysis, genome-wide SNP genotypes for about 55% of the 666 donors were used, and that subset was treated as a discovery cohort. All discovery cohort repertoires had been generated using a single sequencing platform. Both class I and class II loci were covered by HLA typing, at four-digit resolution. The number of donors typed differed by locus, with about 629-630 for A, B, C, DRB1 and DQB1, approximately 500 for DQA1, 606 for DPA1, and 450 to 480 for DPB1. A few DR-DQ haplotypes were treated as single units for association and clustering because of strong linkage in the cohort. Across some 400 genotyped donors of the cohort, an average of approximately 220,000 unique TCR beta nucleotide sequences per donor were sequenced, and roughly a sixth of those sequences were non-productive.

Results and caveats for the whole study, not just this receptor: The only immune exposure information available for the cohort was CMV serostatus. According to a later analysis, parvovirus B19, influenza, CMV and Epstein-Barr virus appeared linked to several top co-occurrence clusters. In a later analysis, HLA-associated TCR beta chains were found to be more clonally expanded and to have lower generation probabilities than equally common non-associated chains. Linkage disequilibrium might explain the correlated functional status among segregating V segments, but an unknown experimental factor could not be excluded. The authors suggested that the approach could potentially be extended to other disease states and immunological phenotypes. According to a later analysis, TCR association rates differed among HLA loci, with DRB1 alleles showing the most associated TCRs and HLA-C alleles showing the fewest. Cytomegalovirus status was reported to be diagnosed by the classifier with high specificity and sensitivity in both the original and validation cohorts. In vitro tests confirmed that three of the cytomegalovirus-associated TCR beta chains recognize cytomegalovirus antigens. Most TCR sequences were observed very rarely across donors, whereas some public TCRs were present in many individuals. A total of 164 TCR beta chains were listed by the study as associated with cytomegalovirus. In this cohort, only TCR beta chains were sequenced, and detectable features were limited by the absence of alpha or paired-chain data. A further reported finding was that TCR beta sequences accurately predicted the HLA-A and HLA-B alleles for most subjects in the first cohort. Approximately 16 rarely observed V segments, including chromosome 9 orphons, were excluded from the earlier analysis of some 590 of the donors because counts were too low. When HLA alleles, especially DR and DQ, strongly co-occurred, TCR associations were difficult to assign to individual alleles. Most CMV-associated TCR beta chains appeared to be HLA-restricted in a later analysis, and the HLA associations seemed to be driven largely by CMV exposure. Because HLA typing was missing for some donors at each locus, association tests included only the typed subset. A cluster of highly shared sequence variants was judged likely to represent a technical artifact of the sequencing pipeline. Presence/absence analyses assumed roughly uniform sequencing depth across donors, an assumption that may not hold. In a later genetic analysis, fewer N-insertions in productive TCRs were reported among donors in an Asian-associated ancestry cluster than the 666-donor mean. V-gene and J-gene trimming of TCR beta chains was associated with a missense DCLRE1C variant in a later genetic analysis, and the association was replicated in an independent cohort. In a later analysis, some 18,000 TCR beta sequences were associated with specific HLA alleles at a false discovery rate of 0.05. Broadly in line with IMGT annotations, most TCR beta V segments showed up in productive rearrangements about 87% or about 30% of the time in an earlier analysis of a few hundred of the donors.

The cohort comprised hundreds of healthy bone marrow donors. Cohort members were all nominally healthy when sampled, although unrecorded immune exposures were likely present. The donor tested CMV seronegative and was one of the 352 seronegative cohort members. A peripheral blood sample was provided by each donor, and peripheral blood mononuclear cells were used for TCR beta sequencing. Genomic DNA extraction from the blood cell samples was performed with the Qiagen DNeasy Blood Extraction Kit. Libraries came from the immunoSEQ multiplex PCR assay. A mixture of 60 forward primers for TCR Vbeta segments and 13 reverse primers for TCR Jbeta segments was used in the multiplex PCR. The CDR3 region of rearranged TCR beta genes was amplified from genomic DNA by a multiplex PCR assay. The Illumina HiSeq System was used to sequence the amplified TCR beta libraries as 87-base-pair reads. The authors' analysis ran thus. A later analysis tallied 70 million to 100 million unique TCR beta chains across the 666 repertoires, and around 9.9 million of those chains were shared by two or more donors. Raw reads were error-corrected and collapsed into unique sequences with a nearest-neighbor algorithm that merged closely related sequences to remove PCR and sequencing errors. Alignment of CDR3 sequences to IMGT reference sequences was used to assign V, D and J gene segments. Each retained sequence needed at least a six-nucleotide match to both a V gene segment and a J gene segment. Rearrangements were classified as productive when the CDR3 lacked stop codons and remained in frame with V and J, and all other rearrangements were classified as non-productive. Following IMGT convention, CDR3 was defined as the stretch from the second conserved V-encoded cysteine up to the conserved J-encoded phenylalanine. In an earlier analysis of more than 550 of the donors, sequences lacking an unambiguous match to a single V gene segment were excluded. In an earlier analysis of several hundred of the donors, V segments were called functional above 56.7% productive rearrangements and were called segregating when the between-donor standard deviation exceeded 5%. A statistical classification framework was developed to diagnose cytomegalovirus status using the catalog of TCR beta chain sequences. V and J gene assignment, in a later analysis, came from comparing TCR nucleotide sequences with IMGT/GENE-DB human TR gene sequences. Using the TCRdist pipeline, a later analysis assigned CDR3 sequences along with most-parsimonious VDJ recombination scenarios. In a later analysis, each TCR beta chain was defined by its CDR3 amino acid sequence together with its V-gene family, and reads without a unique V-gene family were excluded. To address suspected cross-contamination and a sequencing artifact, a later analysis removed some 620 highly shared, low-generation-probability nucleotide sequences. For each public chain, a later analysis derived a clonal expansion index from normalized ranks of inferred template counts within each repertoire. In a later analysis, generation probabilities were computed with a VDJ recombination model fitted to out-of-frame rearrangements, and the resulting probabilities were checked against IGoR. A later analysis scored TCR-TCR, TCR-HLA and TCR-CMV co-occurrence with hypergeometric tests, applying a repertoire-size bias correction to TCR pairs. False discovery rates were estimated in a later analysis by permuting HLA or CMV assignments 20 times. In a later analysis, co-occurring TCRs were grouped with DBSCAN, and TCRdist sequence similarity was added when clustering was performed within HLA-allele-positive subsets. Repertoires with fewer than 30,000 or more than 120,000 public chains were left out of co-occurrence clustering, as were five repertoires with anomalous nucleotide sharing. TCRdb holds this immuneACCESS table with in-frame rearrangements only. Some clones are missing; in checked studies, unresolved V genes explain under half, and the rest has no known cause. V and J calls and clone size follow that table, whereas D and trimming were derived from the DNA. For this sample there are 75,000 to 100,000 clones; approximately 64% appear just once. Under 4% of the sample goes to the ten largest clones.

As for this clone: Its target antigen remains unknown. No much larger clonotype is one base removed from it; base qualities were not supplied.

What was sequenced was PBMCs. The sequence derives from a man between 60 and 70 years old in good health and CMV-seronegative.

The CDR3 in this case is CASWGGTGLYEQYF. The DNA reads TGTGCCAGTTGGGGGGGGACAGGGCTCTACGAGCAGTACTTC. This chain joins TRBV28 to TRBJ2-7, with 9 middle bases fitting TRBD1. The germline V gene specifies MDHEN as CDR1 and SYDVKM as CDR2. Ends trimmed: V by 9 bases, J by 3 bases; bases unmatched to a gene: 9. From the cysteine through the phenylalanine, the CDR3 covers 14 amino acids. Only CDR3 DNA is held: 42 bases, read in frame from base 1.